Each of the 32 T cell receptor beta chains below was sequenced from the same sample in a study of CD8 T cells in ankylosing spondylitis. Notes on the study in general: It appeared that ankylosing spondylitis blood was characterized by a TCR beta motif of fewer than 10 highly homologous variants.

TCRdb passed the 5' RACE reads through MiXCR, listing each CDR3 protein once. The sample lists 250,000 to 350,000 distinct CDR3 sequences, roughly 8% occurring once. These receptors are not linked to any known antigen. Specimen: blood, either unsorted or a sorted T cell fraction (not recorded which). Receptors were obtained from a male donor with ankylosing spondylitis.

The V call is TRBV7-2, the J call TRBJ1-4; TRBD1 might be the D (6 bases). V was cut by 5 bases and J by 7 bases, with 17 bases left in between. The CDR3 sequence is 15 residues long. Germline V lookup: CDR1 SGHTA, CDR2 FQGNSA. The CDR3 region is CASSERGGFGEKLFF. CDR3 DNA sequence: TGTGCCAGCAGCGAGAGAGGGGGTTTTGGTGAAAAACTGTTTTTT.

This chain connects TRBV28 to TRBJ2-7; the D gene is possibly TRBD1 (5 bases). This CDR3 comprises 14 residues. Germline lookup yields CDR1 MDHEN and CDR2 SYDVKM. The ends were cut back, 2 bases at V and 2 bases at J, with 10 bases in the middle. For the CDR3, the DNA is TGTGCCAGCAGTTTAGGCCCAGGGACCTACGAGCAGTACTTC. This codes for CASSLGPGTYEQYF.

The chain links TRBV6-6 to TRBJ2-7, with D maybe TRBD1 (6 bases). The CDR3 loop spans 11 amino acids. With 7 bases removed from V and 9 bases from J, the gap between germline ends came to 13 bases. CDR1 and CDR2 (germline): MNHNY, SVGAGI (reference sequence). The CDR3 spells CASTKQGRQYF. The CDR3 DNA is TGTGCCAGCACCAAACAGGGACGGCAGTACTTC.

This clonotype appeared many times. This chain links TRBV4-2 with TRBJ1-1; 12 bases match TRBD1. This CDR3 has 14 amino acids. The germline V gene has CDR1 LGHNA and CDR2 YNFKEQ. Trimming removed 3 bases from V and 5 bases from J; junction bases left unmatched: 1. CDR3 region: CASSQGQGATEAFF. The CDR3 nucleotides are TGTGCCAGCAGCCAGGGACAGGGGGCGACTGAAGCTTTCTTT.

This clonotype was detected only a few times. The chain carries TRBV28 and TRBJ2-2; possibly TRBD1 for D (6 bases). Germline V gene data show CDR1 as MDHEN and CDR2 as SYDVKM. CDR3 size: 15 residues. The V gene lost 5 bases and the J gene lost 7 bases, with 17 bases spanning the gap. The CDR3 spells CASSVPQGRGGELFF. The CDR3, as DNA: TGTGCCAGCAGTGTCCCACAGGGTAGAGGCGGGGAGCTGTTTTTT.

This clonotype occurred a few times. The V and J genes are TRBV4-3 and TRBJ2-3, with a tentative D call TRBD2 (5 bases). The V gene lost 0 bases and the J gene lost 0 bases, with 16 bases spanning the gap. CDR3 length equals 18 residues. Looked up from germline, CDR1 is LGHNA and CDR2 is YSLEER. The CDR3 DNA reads TGCGCCAGCAGCCAAGAGGCCAGTGCAGCGGCTAGCACAGATACGCAGTATTTT. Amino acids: CASSQEASAAASTDTQYF.

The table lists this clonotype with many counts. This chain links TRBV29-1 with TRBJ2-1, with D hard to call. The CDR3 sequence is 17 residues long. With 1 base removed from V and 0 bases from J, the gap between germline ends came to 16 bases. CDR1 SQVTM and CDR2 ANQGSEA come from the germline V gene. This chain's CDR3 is CSVEGAPKQYSYNEQFF. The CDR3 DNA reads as TGCAGCGTTGAAGGGGCGCCGAAGCAATACTCCTACAATGAGCAGTTCTTC.

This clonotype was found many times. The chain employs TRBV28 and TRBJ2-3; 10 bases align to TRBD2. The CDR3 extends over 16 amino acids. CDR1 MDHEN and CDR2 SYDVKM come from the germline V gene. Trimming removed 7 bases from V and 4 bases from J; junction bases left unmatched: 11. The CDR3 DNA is TGTGCCAGCACCCTGACTAGCGGGTTTTGGGCAGATACGCAGTATTTT. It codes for CASTLTSGFWADTQYF.

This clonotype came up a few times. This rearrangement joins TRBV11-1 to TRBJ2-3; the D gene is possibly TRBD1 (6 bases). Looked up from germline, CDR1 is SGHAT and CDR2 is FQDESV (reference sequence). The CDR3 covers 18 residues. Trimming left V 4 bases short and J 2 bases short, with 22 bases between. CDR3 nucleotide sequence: TGTGCCAGCAGCTATCCTACCACAGGGTCAGGCCACACAGATACGCAGTATTTT. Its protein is CASSYPTTGSGHTDTQYF.

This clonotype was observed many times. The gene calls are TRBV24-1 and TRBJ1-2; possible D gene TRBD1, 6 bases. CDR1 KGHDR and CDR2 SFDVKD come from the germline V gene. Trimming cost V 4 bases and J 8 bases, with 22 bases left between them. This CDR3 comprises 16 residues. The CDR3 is CATSDSSDRQAGGYTF. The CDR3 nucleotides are TGTGCCACCAGTGACTCCTCGGATCGACAGGCGGGGGGCTACACCTTC.

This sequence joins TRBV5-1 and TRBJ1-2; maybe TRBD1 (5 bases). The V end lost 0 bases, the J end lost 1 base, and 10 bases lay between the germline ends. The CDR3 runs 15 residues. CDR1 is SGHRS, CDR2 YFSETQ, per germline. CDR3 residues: CASSLERGSNYGYTF. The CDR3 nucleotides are TGCGCCAGCAGCTTGGAGCGGGGGAGTAACTATGGCTACACCTTC.

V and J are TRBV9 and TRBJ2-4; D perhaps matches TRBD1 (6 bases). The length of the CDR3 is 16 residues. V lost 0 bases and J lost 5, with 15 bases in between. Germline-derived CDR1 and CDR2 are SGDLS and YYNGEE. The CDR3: CASSVGSGALENIQYF. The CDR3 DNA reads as TGTGCCAGCAGCGTAGGATCAGGGGCCCTGGAAAACATTCAGTACTTC. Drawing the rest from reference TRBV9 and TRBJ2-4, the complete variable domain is DSGVTQTPKHLITATGQRVTLRCSPRSGDLSVYWYQQSLDQGLQFLIQYYNGEERAKGNILERFSAQQFPDLHSELNLSSLELGDSALYFCASSVGSGALENIQYFGAGTRLSVL.

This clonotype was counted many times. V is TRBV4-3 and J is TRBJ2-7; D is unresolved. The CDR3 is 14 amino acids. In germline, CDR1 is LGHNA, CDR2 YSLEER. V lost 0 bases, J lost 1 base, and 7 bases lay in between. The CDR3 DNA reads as TGCGCCAGCAGCCAAGATTCTCGGTCCTACGAGCAGTACTTC. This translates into CASSQDSRSYEQYF.

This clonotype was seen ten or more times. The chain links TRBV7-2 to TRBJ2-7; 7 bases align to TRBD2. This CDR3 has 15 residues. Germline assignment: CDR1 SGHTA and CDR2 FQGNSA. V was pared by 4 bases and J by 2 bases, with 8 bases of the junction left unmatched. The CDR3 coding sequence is TGTGCCAGCAGCTGGTGGGAGGGCGGCACCTACGAGCAGTACTTC. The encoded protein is CASSWWEGGTYEQYF.

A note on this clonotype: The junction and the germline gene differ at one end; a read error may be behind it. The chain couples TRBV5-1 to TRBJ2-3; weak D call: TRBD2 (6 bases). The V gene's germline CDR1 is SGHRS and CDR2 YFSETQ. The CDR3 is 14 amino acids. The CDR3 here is CASRGLASADTQYF. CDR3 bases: TGCGCCAGCAGGGGGTTGGCTAGCGCAGACACGCAGTATTTT.

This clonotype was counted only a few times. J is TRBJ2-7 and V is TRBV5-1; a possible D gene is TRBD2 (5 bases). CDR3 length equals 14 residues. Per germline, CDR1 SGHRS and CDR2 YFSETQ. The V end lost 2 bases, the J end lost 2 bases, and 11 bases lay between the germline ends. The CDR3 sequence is CASSLRLATYEQYF. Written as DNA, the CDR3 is TGCGCCAGCAGCTTAAGGCTAGCCACCTACGAGCAGTACTTC.

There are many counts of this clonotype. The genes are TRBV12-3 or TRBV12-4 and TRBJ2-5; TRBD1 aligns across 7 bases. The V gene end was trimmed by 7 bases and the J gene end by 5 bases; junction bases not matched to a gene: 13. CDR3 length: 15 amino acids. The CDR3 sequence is CASTLGQGVVETQYF. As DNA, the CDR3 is TGTGCCAGCACCCTGGGCCAGGGGGTCGTGGAGACCCAGTACTTC.

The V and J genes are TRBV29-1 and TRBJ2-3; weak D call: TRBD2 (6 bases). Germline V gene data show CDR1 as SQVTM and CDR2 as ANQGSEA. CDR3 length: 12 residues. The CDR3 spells CRLLGSPDTQYF. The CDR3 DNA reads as TGCAGGTTGCTCGGGAGTCCAGATACGCAGTATTTT.

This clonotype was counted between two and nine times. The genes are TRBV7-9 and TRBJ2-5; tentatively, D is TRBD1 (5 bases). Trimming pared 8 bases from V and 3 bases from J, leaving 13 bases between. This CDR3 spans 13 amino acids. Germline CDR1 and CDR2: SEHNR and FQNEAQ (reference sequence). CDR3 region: CASCPGMEETQYF. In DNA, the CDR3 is TGTGCCAGCTGCCCAGGGATGGAAGAGACCCAGTACTTC.

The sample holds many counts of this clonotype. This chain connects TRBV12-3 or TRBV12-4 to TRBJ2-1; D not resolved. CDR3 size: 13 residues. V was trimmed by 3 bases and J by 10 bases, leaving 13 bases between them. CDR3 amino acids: CASSFDGIWEQFF. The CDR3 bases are TGTGCCAGCAGTTTCGATGGTATATGGGAGCAGTTCTTC.

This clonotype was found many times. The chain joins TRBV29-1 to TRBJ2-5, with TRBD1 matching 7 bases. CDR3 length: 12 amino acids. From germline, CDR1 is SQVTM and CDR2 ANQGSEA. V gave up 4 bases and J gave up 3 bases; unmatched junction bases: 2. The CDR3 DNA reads TGCAGCGTTGGAGGGACAGAAGAGACCCAGTACTTC. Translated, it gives CSVGGTEETQYF.

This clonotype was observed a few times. The CDR3, as DNA: TGTGCCAGCAGCCATCCTAGCGGGGAGCAGTTCTTC. Translated, it gives CASSHPSGEQFF. The rearrangement links TRBV4-2 to TRBJ2-1; 8 bases map to TRBD2. From germline, CDR1 is LGHNA and CDR2 YNFKEQ. Trimming took 3 bases from V and 10 from J; bases not matched to a gene: 2. The CDR3 consists of 12 residues.

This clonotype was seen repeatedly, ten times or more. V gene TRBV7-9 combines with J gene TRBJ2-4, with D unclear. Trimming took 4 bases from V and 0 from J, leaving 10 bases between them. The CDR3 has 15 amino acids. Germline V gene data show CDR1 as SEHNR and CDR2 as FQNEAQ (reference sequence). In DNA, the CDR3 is TGTGCCAGCAGCTCAGACCGGATAGCCAAAAACATTCAGTACTTC. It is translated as CASSSDRIAKNIQYF.

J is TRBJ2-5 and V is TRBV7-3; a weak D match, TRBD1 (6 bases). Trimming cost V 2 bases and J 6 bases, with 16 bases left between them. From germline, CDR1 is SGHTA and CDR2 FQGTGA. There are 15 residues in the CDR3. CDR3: CASSLVAGVMQTQYF. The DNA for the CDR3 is TGTGCCAGCAGCTTAGTGGCAGGGGTGATGCAGACCCAGTACTTC.

In nucleotides, the CDR3 is TGCGCCAGCAGGGCCGGGACCTACTACGAGCAGTACTTC. It encodes CASRAGTYYEQYF. This chain connects TRBV5-1 to TRBJ2-7; D possibly uses TRBD1 or TRBD2 (5 bases each). Trimming removed 5 bases from V and 3 bases from J, with 12 bases in between. Germline CDR1 reads SGHRS; CDR2 reads YFSETQ. The CDR3 runs 13 residues.

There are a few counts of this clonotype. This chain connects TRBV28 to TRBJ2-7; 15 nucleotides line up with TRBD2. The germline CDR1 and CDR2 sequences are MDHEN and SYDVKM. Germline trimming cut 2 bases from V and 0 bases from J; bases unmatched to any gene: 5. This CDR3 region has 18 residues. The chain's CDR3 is CASSLPGTSGRFSYEQYF. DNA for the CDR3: TGTGCCAGCAGTTTACCCGGGACTAGCGGGAGGTTCTCCTACGAGCAGTACTTC.

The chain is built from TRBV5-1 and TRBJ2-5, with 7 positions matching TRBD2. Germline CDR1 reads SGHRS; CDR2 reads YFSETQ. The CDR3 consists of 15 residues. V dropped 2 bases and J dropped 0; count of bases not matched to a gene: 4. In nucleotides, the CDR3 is TGCGCCAGCAGCTTTTCTAGCGGAAACCAAGAGACCCAGTACTTC. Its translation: CASSFSSGNQETQYF. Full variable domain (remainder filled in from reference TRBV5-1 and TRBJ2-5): KAGVTQTPRYLIKTRGQQVTLSCSPISGHRSVSWYQQTPGQGLQFLFEYFSETQRNKGNFPGRFSGRQFSNSRSEMNVSTLELGDSALYLCASSFSSGNQETQYFGPGTRLLVL.

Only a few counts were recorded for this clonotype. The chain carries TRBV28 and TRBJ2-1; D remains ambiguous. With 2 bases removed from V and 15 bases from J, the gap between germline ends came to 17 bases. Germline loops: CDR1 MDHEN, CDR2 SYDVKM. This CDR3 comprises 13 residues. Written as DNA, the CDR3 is TGTGCCAGCAGTTTAGGTGACCGGGTTATTCGGTTCTTC. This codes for CASSLGDRVIRFF.

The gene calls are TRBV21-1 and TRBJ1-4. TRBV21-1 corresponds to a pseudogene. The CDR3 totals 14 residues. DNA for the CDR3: TGTGCCAGCAGCAAAGTCTCAACTAATGAAAAACTGTTTTTT. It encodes CASSKVSTNEKLFF.

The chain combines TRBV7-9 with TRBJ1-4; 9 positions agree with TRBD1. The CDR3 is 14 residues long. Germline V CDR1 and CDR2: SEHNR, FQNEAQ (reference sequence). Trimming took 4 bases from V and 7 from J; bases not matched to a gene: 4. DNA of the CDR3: TGTGCCAGCAGCTCGGGACAGGGTGGTGAAAAACTGTTTTTT. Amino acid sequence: CASSSGQGGEKLFF.

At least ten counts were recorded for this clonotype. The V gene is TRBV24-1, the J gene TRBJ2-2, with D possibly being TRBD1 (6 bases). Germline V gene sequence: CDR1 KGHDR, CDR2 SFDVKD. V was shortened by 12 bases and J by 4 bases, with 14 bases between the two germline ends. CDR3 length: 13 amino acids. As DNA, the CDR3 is TGTGCCGCTCAGACAGGATCCACCGGGGAGCTGTTTTTT. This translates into CAAQTGSTGELFF.

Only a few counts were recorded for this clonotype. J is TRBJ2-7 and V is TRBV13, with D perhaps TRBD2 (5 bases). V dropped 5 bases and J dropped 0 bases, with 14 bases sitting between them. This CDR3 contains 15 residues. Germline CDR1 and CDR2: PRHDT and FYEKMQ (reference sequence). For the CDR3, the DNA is TGTGCCAGCAGCCCGGCGGGCTCCATCTCCTACGAGCAGTACTTC. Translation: CASSPAGSISYEQYF.